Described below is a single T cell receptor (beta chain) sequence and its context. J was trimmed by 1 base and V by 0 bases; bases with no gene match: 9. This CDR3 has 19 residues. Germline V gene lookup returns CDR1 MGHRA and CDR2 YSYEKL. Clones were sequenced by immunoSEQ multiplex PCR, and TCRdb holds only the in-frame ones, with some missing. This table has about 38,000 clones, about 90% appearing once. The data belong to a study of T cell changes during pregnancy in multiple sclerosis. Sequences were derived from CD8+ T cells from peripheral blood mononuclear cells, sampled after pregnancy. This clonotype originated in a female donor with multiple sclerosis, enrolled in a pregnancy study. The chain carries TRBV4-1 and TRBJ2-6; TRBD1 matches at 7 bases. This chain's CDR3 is CASSQDRTGLPSGANVLTF. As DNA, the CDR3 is TGCGCCAGCAGCCAAGACCGGACAGGCTTGCCGTCTGGGGCCAACGTCCTGACTTTC.